The 3 T cell receptor beta chains in this list originate from one sample, sequenced in a study of cytomegalovirus exposure and HLA in healthy donors. PCR was performed using 60 Vbeta and 13 Jbeta primers. Profiled with immunoSEQ multiplex PCR; TCRdb holds only in-frame clones, not every one. The sample gives nearly 95,000 clones, 60% to 80% of which show up once; about 6.7% is in the top ten. Sequences were obtained from PBMCs. These receptor sequences come from a woman aged 25 to 39 in good health and CMV-seronegative.

The chain recombines TRBV6-1 with TRBJ1-5; D is unresolved. Germline V gives CDR1 MNHNS, CDR2 SASEGT. The CDR3 runs 14 residues. With 1 base removed from V and 7 bases from J, the gap between germline ends came to 11 bases. CDR3 amino acids: CASSEVRRDQPQHF. CDR3 coding DNA: TGTGCCAGCAGTGAAGTAAGGAGAGACCAGCCCCAGCATTTT.

This clone turned up a few times. V is TRBV29-1 and J is TRBJ2-5, with unresolved D. The end of the DNA fits TRBJ2-7 better, so the J call may be wrong. Germline CDR1 reads SQVTM; CDR2 reads ANQGSEA. CDR3 length: 13 amino acids. The CDR3: CSCRVSLVGEQYF. The CDR3 DNA sequence: TGCAGCTGCCGGGTCTCCCTAGTTGGCGAGCAGTACTTC.

The V and J genes are TRBV9 and TRBJ2-5, with TRBD2 matching over 13 bases. The CDR3 loop spans 16 amino acids. V dropped 4 bases and J dropped 5; count of bases not matched to a gene: 8. The germline CDR1 and CDR2 sequences are SGDLS and YYNGEE. The CDR3 sequence: CASSSRLAGGPETQYF. The CDR3 DNA follows: TGTGCCAGCAGCTCTAGACTAGCGGGGGGCCCGGAGACCCAGTACTTC.